A single TCR beta chain is shown here with its context. Its antigen is unknown. This may arise from a read error, as a much more abundant clone is one base away. This sample was taken from a study of blood T cells in healthy people across ages. Study-wide results and caveats: Roughly linearly, TCR beta diversity per million T cells fell as age increased.

Isolating PBMCs gave at least 6.5 million of these cells per sample. The use of a sample-barcoded 5' primer and a J-beta primer mix characterized a second PCR of about 7 to 12 cycles. From the 5' RACE reads, TCRdb called clonotypes with MiXCR, one entry per CDR3 protein. The profile shows about 730,000 distinct CDR3 sequences, 40% to 45% of them singletons. The CDR3 consists of 15 residues. The V and J ends lost 8 bases and 2 bases respectively, with 21 bases between them. Per germline, CDR1 SQVTM and CDR2 ANQGSEA. This sequence originates from a woman aged 60-75 years in good health. Input material: blood. The chain is built from TRBV29-1 and TRBJ2-5, with D tentatively TRBD1 (6 bases). Here the CDR3 DNA reads TGCAGCATCCATCCGGACAGTGGGCAACAAGAGACCCAGTACTTC. Protein: CSIHPDSGQQETQYF.